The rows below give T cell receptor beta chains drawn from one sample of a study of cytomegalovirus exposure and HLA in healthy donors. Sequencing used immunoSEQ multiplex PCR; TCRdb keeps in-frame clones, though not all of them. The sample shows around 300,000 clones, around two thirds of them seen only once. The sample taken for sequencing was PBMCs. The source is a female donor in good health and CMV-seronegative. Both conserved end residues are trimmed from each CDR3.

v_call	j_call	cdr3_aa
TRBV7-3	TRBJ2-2	SSSRQAGANTGELF
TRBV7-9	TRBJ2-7	SSSPRGLSYEQY
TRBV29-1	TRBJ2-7	SALRSGQSSFYEQY
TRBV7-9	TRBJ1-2	ASSLDQGANYGYT
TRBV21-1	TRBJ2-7	ASSSQVGARGKYEQY
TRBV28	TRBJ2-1	ASWGGISYNEQF
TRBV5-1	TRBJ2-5	ASSHGLAVGYQETQY
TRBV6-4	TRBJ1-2	ASSRQGNGYT
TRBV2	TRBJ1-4	ASRPGRTNEKLF
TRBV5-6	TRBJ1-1	ASSGRQGGTEAF
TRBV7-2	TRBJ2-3	ASKRTSGTSTDTQY
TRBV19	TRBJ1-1	ASSTRTGSLGTEAF
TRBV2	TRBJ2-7	ASHGTSGRNEQY
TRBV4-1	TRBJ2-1	ASSQGRAELYNEQF
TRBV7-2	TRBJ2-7	ASSLASSYEQY
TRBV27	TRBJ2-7	ASSLSYRRTYEQY
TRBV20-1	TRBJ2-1	SARQGNEQF
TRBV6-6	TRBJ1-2	ASRDRAQTLSMA
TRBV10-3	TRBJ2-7	AISEGSSGNEQY
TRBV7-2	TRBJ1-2	ASSLGTGAYGYT
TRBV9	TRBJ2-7	ASSPGGTSSYEQY
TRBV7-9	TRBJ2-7	ASSLALSVGRY
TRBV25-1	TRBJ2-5	ASSVGTGGYQETQY
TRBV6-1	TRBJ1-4	ASKVQGGEKLF
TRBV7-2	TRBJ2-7	ASSLASGRGRYEQY
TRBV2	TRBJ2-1	ASNGYNEQF
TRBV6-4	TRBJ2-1	ASSDRPGTSGSLF
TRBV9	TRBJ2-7	ASSTGQGYEQY
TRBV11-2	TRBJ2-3	ASSLDGPSSTDTQY
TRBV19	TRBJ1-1	ASIYPGGTEAF
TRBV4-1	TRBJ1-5	ASSQVRSGGTQPQH
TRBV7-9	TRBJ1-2	ASSPSGWDSNYGYT
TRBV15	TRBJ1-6	ATSRRQGNNSPLH
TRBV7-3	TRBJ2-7	ASSPGTSGTYEQY
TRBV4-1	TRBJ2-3	ASSQGRQASTDTQY
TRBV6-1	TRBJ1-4	ASRTHSSGGEKLF
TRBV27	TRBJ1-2	ASSPMFRGDGYT